The following is a T cell receptor beta chain sequence with its context. Its antigen is currently unknown. The sample belongs to a study of CXCR3-negative and CXCR3-positive naive CD8 T cells. UMI-labeled TRB cDNA libraries were prepared by 5' RACE. TCRdb reprocessed the 5' RACE reads and keeps a single row for each CDR3 protein, giving no DNA. Recorded for this sample: about 81,000 distinct CDR3 sequences. General study results and limits: Similarly elevated diversity marked both naive subsets, with memory CD8+ cells showing far lower diversity.

The CDR3 is 14 residues long. CDR1 is DFQATT, CDR2 SNEGSKA, per germline (reference sequence). The receptor's source is a human donor in good health. Some clones in this sample may be carry-over from other donors' samples. The chain has TRBV20-1 and TRBJ2-3; with no DNA, the TCRdb D assignment of TRBD2 cannot be verified. Material for sequencing was naive CXCR3- CD8+ T cells from blood. The subset: CD45RO-CCR7+CD27+CD95- naive CD8+ T cells lacking CXCR3 (TNR3-). CDR3 sequence: CSARTQALTDTQYF.